This paragraph covers one T cell receptor (beta chain) sequence. Its target antigen remains unknown. Per-nucleotide qualities are absent, and no much larger clonotype sits a single base away. Patients with melanoma were used as donors. Libraries came from the immunoSEQ multiplex PCR assay. This is the immuneACCESS table as TCRdb keeps it, with only in-frame sequences that have V and J called. A part of the clones is gone; compared with another copy, unresolved V genes explain less than half, and the rest is unexplained. Recorded for this sample are about 50,000 clones; roughly 89% of them occurred a single time. Over 9.5% of the sample belongs to the ten largest clones. Per the germline V gene (reference sequence), SEHNR is the CDR1 and FQNEAQ is the CDR2. V and J are truncated by 4 bases and 8 bases respectively, leaving an intervening sequence of 18 bases. Counted from cysteine to phenylalanine, this CDR3 has 15 amino acids. The entry retains the CDR3 DNA only, 45 bases that are in frame from base 1.

The sample comes from a study of CD4+ T cells in melanoma (dated 2022 in TCRdb). In the study overall: The study examined neoantigen-specific CD4+ T cells in human melanoma.

Here is what the overall study found, with its caveats: Neoantigen-specific CD4+ T cells were reported to be correlated with the function of CD8+ T cells, macrophages and B cells. Neoantigen-specific CD4+ T cells in melanoma were reported to have a range of differentiation states.

The specimen sequenced was peripheral blood. The sequence links TRBV7-9 to TRBJ2-1, with the D call perhaps TRBD1 or TRBD2, as 6 bases match in each case. The sequence was obtained from a human donor with melanoma. The DNA is as follows: TGTGCCAGCAGCTCTTGGTGGGGGGCTGAGGATGAGCAGTTCTTC. This sequence encodes CASSSWWGAEDEQFF.